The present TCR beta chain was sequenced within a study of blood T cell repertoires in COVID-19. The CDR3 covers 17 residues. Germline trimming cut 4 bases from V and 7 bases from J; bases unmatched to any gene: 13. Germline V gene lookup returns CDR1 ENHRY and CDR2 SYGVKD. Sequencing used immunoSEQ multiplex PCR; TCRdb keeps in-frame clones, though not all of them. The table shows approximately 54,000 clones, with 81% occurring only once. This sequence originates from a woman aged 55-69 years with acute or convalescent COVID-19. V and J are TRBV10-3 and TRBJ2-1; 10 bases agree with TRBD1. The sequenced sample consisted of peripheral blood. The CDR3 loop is CAISALRPGTGENEQFF. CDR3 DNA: TGTGCCATCAGTGCTCTCCGTCCCGGGACAGGGGAAAATGAGCAGTTCTTC.